This TCR beta chain came from a study of T cell responses to AZD1222 COVID-19 vaccine. There are 11 residues in the CDR3. Germline lookup yields CDR1 SQVTM and CDR2 ANQGSEA. Trimming cost V 4 bases and J 1 base, with 4 bases left between them. The sample holds a few counts of this clone. Its antigen is as yet unknown. Study outcomes and limitations: Mapped onto spike, vaccine-associated CD4 TCRs spanned it and were dominant at 160-218 and 743-854.

Here immunoSEQ multiplex PCR was the method, and the copy in TCRdb shows in-frame clones only, minus some. The table includes 80,000 to 95,000 clones, about 91% detected once. The V gene is TRBV29-1, the J gene TRBJ1-1; D is undetermined. The sequence derives from an adult in good health. Source: peripheral blood, taken on day 0 of AZD1222 vaccination. CDR3 region: CSVGQNTEAFF. The DNA for the CDR3 is TGCAGCGTTGGCCAGAACACTGAAGCTTTCTTT.